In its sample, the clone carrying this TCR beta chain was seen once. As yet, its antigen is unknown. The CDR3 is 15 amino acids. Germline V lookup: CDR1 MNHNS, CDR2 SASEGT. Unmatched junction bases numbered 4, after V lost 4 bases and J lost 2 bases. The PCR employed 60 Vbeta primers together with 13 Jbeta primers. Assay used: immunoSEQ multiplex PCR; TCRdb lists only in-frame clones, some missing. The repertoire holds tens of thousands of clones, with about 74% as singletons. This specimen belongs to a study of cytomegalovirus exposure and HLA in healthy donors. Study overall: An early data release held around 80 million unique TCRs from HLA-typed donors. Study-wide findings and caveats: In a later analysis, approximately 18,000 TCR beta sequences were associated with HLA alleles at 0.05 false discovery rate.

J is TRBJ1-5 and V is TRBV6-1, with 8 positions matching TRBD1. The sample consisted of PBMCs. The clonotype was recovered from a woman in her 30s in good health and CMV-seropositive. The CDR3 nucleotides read TGTGCCAGCAGTGCACAGGGGGGAGGCAATCAGCCCCAGCATTTT. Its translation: CASSAQGGGNQPQHF.